A single T cell receptor (beta chain) is shown here with its context. Its specificity is unknown. This entry is derived from a study of T cells in localized non-small cell lung cancer. Study-wide findings and caveats: The study found T cell clonality highest in uninvolved adjacent lung, above tumor. Heterogeneity is still possible, as just one tumor region was sequenced. In adjacent lung, a median around 52 of the top 100 tumor clones were found.

Measured with immunoSEQ multiplex PCR; TCRdb has only the in-frame clones, and not every one. The top ten clones hold around 12% of a sample with approximately 1,500 clones, roughly 35% of them seen once. The sample was lung tumor tissue, taken before any cancer treatment. The receptor comes from a male donor at least 60 years old with stage III squamous cell lung carcinoma.

The CDR3 reads CASSPRGNRRKKLFF. The CDR3 nucleotides read TGTGCCAGCAGTCCCCGGGGGAACCGAAGGAAAAAACTGTTTTTT. The chain couples TRBV6-8 to TRBJ1-4, with D tentatively TRBD1 (5 bases). Trimming stripped 5 bases from V and 9 bases from J, with 19 bases between. Germline-derived CDR1 and CDR2 are MNHGY and SAAAGT. This CDR3 comprises 15 residues.